This T cell receptor (beta chain) is drawn from a study of shared clonotypes between healthy human individuals. Study results and caveats: Sampling covered blood only; tissue repertoires likely differ.

Caucasian adults living in Nashville, Tennessee, provided all samples. The test was conducted at deep level. Original processing notes: ImmunoSEQ yielded junction-only sequences lacking quality scores, so filtering differed. Clones were sequenced by immunoSEQ multiplex PCR, and TCRdb holds only the in-frame ones, with some missing. The V and J calls and clone size were taken over from that table, and D and trimming were inferred from the DNA. Seen here are hundreds of thousands of clones, roughly four fifths observed once, and the top ten hold around 11%. Of note for this clone: Its antigen is as yet unknown.

Deletions cut 1 base from V and 8 bases from J, with 9 bases between. The germline V gene encodes CDR1 SGHVS and CDR2 FNYEAQ. The CDR3 totals 13 residues. J is TRBJ2-1 and V is TRBV7-6; no definite D call. The sequencing input was PBMCs. This clonotype was obtained from a woman in her thirties or forties in good health. Some clones in this sample may be carry-over from other donors' samples. The CDR3 is CASSLGPRYEQFF. The CDR3, as DNA: TGTGCCAGCAGCTTAGGTCCAAGGTATGAGCAGTTCTTC.